Below, 3 T cell receptor beta chains from the same sample are listed, as sequenced in a study of human T cells and chemical hapten exposure. One entry per CDR3 protein, called by TCRdb with MiXCR from the RACE reads. The repertoire holds 300,000 to 450,000 distinct CDR3 sequences, with around 5% as singletons. Time point reported: patch test 1, 2 weeks after DPC sensitization. The treatment was: therapeutic diphenylcyclopropenone sensitization with weekly scalp DPC. The sample consisted of whole blood, taken in connection with sensitization to the hapten diphenylcyclopropenone (DPC). Receptors were obtained from a woman aged 50 to 60 with alopecia areata. Some clones in this sample may be carry-over from other donors' samples.

A remark on this clonotype: A much larger clone lies a single base off, so this may be a read error. The chain recombines TRBV24-1 with TRBJ2-1; TRBD2 matches at 15 bases. V was pared by 3 bases and J by 6 bases, with 8 bases of the junction left unmatched. The CDR3 covers 18 residues. Germline values: CDR1 KGHDR, CDR2 SFDVKD. The CDR3 is CATSDTRTSGRASNEQFF. CDR3 DNA: TGTGCCACCAGTGATACCCGGACTAGCGGGAGGGCCTCCAATGAGCAGTTCTTC.

This clonotype was observed a single time. The V call is TRBV3-1, the J call TRBJ2-7; unclear D gene. Germline CDR1 reads LGHDT; CDR2 reads YNNKEL (reference sequence). Trimming removed 3 bases at V and 3 bases at J, with 18 bases between. This CDR3 contains 16 residues. CDR3 residues: CASSHRAGPVFYEQYF. CDR3 bases: TGTGCCAGCAGCCACCGGGCCGGTCCAGTCTTCTACGAGCAGTACTTC.

This clonotype showed up just a few times. The rearrangement joins TRBV29-1 to TRBJ2-2, with a weak D call TRBD2 (6 bases). The germline gives CDR1 SQVTM, CDR2 ANQGSEA. The V gene lost 4 bases and the J gene lost 4 bases, with 16 bases spanning the gap. The CDR3 runs to 15 residues. The CDR3 bases are TGCAGCGTTGGGGTCGGGAGCGTGGTCACCGGGGAGCTGTTTTTT. The encoded protein is CSVGVGSVVTGELFF.